This is a list of T cell receptor beta chains from one sample in a study of blood T cell repertoires in COVID-19. Profiling relied on immunoSEQ multiplex PCR, and the TCRdb table lists in-frame clones only, not all of them. The sample holds 380,000 or so clones, roughly 90% seen once. Sequencing input: peripheral blood. The receptor source for this set is a man in his forties with acute or convalescent COVID-19. CDR3s leave out the opening cysteine and the closing phenylalanine or tryptophan. Each record gives: V gene, J gene, CDR3 protein.

TRBV28	TRBJ2-6	ASRRGGANVLT
TRBV27	TRBJ2-7	ASSLSLAGVEQY
TRBV12-3/TRBV12-4	TRBJ1-1	ASSLAFGDEAF
TRBV4-1	TRBJ2-7	ASSHPAGGVTYEQY
TRBV7-9	TRBJ2-5	ASSLSWTGKEETQY
TRBV2	TRBJ2-6	ASRRDGVRGANVLT
TRBV5-1	TRBJ2-5	ASSLVTVAGVETQY
TRBV28	TRBJ2-1	ASNPGLAGYNEQF
TRBV5-1	TRBJ2-2	ASSRGLAEKNTGELF
TRBV18	TRBJ1-5	ASSPSDTNSNQPQH
TRBV6-5	TRBJ1-2	ASSRDSKIYGYT
TRBV7-2	TRBJ1-6	ASSLATGFNSPLH
TRBV7-6	TRBJ2-7	ASSSGQGLFYEQY
TRBV6-6	TRBJ2-7	ASSYGGLGPYEQY
TRBV7-9	TRBJ2-4	ASTPRGVGGPLAKNIQY
TRBV3-1/TRBV3-2	TRBJ2-2	ASSPRRTGATGELF
TRBV2	TRBJ1-2	ASRARGADGYT
TRBV11-3	TRBJ1-1	ASSLRGDSEAF
TRBV2	TRBJ1-3	ASSTRDRGYPWSGNTIY
TRBV23-1	TRBJ2-1	ASSLDGSTQRRTYNEQF
TRBV7-3	TRBJ2-2	ASSSGQGFTGELF
TRBV18	TRBJ1-3	ASSPDRPTQGDTIY
TRBV2	TRBJ2-7	ASSTDNYEQY
TRBV4-3	TRBJ2-3	ASSQDRPPGLSTDTQY